This T cell receptor beta chain was captured by sequencing in a study of T-cell memory formation after mild COVID-19. Study details: In these data, TCR clusters were largely donor specific. Study-level points and caveats: Second-wave clones with a day 37 peak had unconfirmed SARS-CoV-2 specificity.

Concerning this clonotype itself: Its target is not known.

Barcoded TCR alpha and TCR beta cDNA libraries with UMIs came from 5'RACE using constant-segment primers. In TCRdb, the 5' RACE reads were re-called with MiXCR into one record per CDR3 protein. Of about 270,000 distinct CDR3 sequences in the sample, roughly 18% were seen once. The CDR3 runs to 14 residues. V was clipped by 5 bases and J by 9 bases; unmatched bases: 9. Germline V gives CDR1 MNHEY, CDR2 SMNVEV (reference sequence). This clonotype was obtained from a man aged 18 to 30 who had mild COVID-19 (a few samples of this study predate the infection). Cell type and time point are not known. The chain links TRBV27 to TRBJ1-1; 10 bases are shared with TRBD1. Specimen: PBMCs or a T cell subset sorted from them (not recorded which). The CDR3 DNA reads as TGTGCCAGCAGTGCCGCCGGGACAGGGGAGAAAGCTTTCTTT. Its protein product is CASSAAGTGEKAFF.